This T cell receptor beta chain was recorded in a study of cytomegalovirus exposure and HLA in healthy donors (dated by TCRdb to 2015 to 2018). Broadly, across the study: In an earlier analysis of approximately 640 of the donors, 250 to 350 Gb of sequence data and some 100 million unique TCR beta sequences from roughly 190 million T cells were reported. Roughly 290 gigabases of sequencing data and 75 million to 85 million unique TCR sequences made up an early release that covered 500 to 700 HLA-typed donors. Of the 398 genotyped donors, 65% to 90% were placed in the genetic ancestry cluster associated with self-reported Caucasian donors. The study aimed to test whether cataloging public T cell receptors could reveal signatures of past pathogen exposure. Using immunosequencing, the study profiled T cell repertoires from 640 or so subjects and related those repertoires to cytomegalovirus serostatus. A separate validation cohort of roughly 120 different subjects was used in addition to the 666-subject first cohort. To predict cytomegalovirus infection status, the study combined high-throughput TCR immunosequencing, statistical association of individual TCRs with disease status, and machine learning. In a later analysis, previously published TCR beta repertoires from several hundred donors were re-analyzed and high-resolution HLA genotyping was added so that TCR occurrence patterns could be studied. Rather than using new phenotypic data, the later analysis identified candidate immune exposures from TCR beta sequences and from how often those sequences occurred across donors. In an earlier analysis of 587 of the donors, high-throughput TCR beta sequencing was used to judge whether each TCR beta V gene segment behaved as functional or pseudogenic. Donor age, sex, ethnicity and CMV serostatus were compiled alongside the repertoire data. A later genetic analysis took genome-wide SNP genotypes for about 55% of the roughly 700 donors and used that subset as a discovery cohort. Every discovery cohort repertoire had been produced on one sequencing platform. HLA typing included class I and class II loci at four-digit resolution. Typing coverage differed by locus: A, B, C, DRB1 and DQB1 were typed in roughly 620-640 donors, DQA1 in about 500, DPA1 in some 600, and DPB1 in roughly 470. Because of strong linkage in the cohort, roughly five DR-DQ haplotypes were treated as single units for association and clustering. Among 300 to 500 genotyped donors of the cohort, an average of around 250,000 unique TCR beta nucleotide sequences was sequenced per donor, of which roughly 17% were non-productive. On the study overall, not on this receptor specifically: Over 15 rarely observed V segments, including chromosome 9 orphons, were excluded from the earlier analysis of several hundred of the donors because counts were too low. A group of highly shared sequence variants was considered likely to be a technical artifact of the sequencing pipeline. Compared with equally common non-associated chains, HLA-associated TCR beta chains in a later analysis were more clonally expanded and had lower generation probabilities. Because HLA typing was unavailable for some donors at each locus, only the typed subset was used in association tests. Immune exposure information for the cohort was limited to CMV serostatus. In a later analysis, more than 15,000 TCR beta sequences were associated with specific HLA alleles at a false discovery rate of 0.05. The authors suggested that the approach could potentially be extended to other disease states and immunological phenotypes. In a later genetic analysis, fewer N-insertions in productive TCRs were reported among donors in an Asian-associated ancestry cluster than the roughly 700-donor mean. According to a later analysis, most CMV-associated TCR beta chains appeared to be HLA-restricted, and the HLA associations seemed to be driven largely by CMV exposure. Linkage disequilibrium might explain the correlated functional status among segregating V segments, but an unknown experimental factor could not be ruled out. In an earlier analysis of approximately 590 of the donors, most TCR beta V segments were observed in productive rearrangements about 87% or about 30% of the time, broadly matching IMGT annotations. Most TCR sequences were observed very rarely across donors, whereas some public TCRs were present in many individuals. A later analysis found that TCR association rates varied across HLA loci, with DRB1 alleles showing the most associated TCRs and HLA-C alleles the fewest. Roughly uniform sequencing depth across donors was assumed in presence/absence analyses, although this assumption may not hold. A further reported finding was that TCR beta sequences accurately predicted the HLA-A and HLA-B alleles for most subjects in the first cohort. According to a later analysis, parvovirus B19, influenza, CMV and Epstein-Barr virus appeared linked to several top co-occurrence clusters. The 87-base-pair reads could not distinguish some IMGT-functional V segments, including TRBV6-2 and TRBV6-3, so those segments were excluded. In a later genetic analysis, a missense DCLRE1C variant was associated with V-gene and J-gene trimming of TCR beta chains, and the association was replicated in an independent cohort. In vitro tests confirmed that three of the cytomegalovirus-associated TCR beta chains recognize cytomegalovirus antigens. Cytomegalovirus status was reported to be diagnosed by the classifier with high specificity and sensitivity in both the original and validation cohorts. The study listed 164 TCR beta chains as associated with cytomegalovirus. The cohort was sequenced for TCR beta chains only, and without alpha or paired-chain data the features that could be detected were limited. When HLA alleles, especially DR and DQ, strongly co-occurred, attributing TCR associations to individual alleles was difficult.

A note on this clone: Its antigen is currently not known. Qualities for individual bases were not recorded, and no much larger clone is one base off.

V loses 0 bases of germline sequence and J loses 6 bases, and the interval between the two ends is 14 bases. In the germline V gene, CDR1 corresponds to MGHRA and CDR2 to YSYEKL. The CDR3 measures 16 amino acids from cysteine to phenylalanine. The retained sequence is limited to the CDR3, 48 bases, with the frame set at the first base. The cohort comprised fewer than 700 healthy bone marrow donors. At the time of sampling, every cohort member was nominally healthy, though immune exposures that went unrecorded were likely present. The donor tested CMV seropositive and was one of the 289 seropositive cohort members. Each donor provided a peripheral blood sample, and peripheral blood mononuclear cells were used for TCR beta sequencing. The Qiagen DNeasy Blood Extraction Kit was used to extract genomic DNA from the blood cell samples. To prepare the library, the immunoSEQ multiplex PCR assay was applied. For the multiplex PCR, a mixture combining 60 forward primers for TCR Vbeta segments and 13 reverse primers for TCR Jbeta segments was used. A multiplex PCR assay on genomic DNA amplified the CDR3 region of rearranged TCR beta genes. The Illumina HiSeq System was used to sequence the amplified TCR beta libraries as 87-base-pair reads. In the original analysis: In a later analysis, tens of millions of unique TCR beta chains were counted across the 500 to 700 repertoires, and around 10 million of these chains were shared by at least two donors. To remove PCR and sequencing errors, raw reads were error-corrected and collapsed into unique sequences using a nearest-neighbor algorithm that merged closely related sequences. CDR3 sequences were aligned to IMGT reference sequences to assign V, D and J gene segments. For a sequence to be retained, a match of at least six nucleotides was required to both a V gene segment and a J gene segment. A rearrangement was called productive if the CDR3 had no stop codons and remained in frame with V and J, and every other rearrangement was called non-productive. Following IMGT convention, CDR3 was defined as the stretch from the second conserved V-encoded cysteine to the conserved J-encoded phenylalanine. Sequences without an unambiguous match to a single V gene segment were excluded from the earlier analysis of 587 of the donors. In an earlier analysis of 500 to 750 of the donors, V segments were called functional above 56.7% productive rearrangements and were called segregating when the between-donor standard deviation exceeded 5%. A statistical classification framework was built to diagnose cytomegalovirus status from the catalog of TCR beta chain sequences. In a later analysis, TCR nucleotide sequences were compared against IMGT/GENE-DB human TR gene sequences so that V and J genes could be assigned. The TCRdist pipeline was used in a later analysis to assign CDR3 sequences and most-parsimonious VDJ recombination scenarios. In a later analysis, every TCR beta chain was defined by the combination of its CDR3 amino acid sequence and its V-gene family, and reads without a unique V-gene family were dropped. To address suspected cross-contamination and a sequencing artifact, a later analysis removed 450 to 700 highly shared, low-generation-probability nucleotide sequences. In a later analysis, a clonal expansion index was calculated for each public chain from normalized within-repertoire ranks of inferred template counts. Generation probabilities in a later analysis came from a VDJ recombination model fitted to out-of-frame rearrangements, and those results were checked against IGoR. A later analysis scored TCR-TCR, TCR-HLA and TCR-CMV co-occurrence with hypergeometric tests, applying a repertoire-size bias correction to TCR pairs. False discovery rates were estimated in a later analysis by permuting HLA or CMV assignments 20 times. In a later analysis, co-occurring TCRs were grouped using DBSCAN, with TCRdist sequence similarity added in when clustering inside HLA-allele-positive subsets. Repertoires with fewer than 30,000 or more than 120,000 public chains were left out of co-occurrence clustering, as were four to six repertoires with anomalous nucleotide sharing. TCRdb took over this immuneACCESS table, retaining in-frame rearrangements with V and J assigned. Such tables are incomplete; in checked studies, under half of the missing clones stem from an unresolved V gene, and the remainder is unexplained. V, J and clone size derive from that table, while D and trimming were established from the DNA sequence. Within this sample are roughly 160,000 clones, with around 83% of them counted one time only. 8.5% of the sample goes to the ten largest clones.

The chain couples TRBV4-1 to TRBJ1-4, with the D gene not confidently named. The sequencing input was PBMCs. The receptor was isolated from a male donor in good health and CMV-seropositive. The DNA sequence is TGCGCCAGCAGCCAAGATGGGAGGACGGTGGATGAAAAACTGTTTTTT. It encodes CASSQDGRTVDEKLFF.